This TCR beta chain originates from a study of cytomegalovirus exposure and HLA in healthy donors. Donors came from a validation cohort of about 110 subjects, distinct from the first 666-subject cohort. A remark on this clone: What it binds is not known.

The CDR3 sequence is 14 residues long. CDR1 is MNHNY and CDR2 is SVGAGI in the germline V gene (reference sequence). V lost 4 bases, J lost 5 bases, and 5 bases stayed unmatched. TCRdb keeps only in-frame clones here, not all; method: immunoSEQ multiplex PCR. Of about 330,000 clones in the sample, 70% to 90% were seen once. Study-wide results and caveats: Reports showed the classifier diagnosing cytomegalovirus status with high specificity and sensitivity. Through in vitro validation, three CMV-associated chains were shown to be specific for CMV antigens. TCR beta chains numbering more than 150 were designated cytomegalovirus-associated.

The receptor was derived from a woman aged 18-35 years in good health and CMV-seronegative. The chain carries TRBV6-6 and TRBJ2-7; TRBD1 matches 10 bases. The sequenced material came from PBMCs. CDR3 in amino acids: CASSSGQGFNEQYF. The CDR3 DNA sequence: TGTGCCAGCAGTTCGGGACAGGGGTTCAACGAGCAGTACTTC.